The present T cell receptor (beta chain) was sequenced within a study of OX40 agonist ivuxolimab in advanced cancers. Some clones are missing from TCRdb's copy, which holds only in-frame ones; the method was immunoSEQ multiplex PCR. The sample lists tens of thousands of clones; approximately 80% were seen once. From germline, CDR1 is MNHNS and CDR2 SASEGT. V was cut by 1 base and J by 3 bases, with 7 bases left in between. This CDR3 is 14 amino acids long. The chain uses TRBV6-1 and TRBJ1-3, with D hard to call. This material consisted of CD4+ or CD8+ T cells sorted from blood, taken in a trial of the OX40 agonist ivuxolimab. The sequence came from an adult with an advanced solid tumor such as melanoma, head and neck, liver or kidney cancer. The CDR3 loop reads CASSEGHGGNTIYF. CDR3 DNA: TGTGCCAGCAGTGAAGGACACGGTGGAAACACCATATATTTT.